Listed below are T cell receptor beta chains from one sample, sequenced in a study of shared clonotypes between healthy human individuals. Sequencing used immunoSEQ multiplex PCR; TCRdb keeps in-frame clones, though not all of them. The data hold roughly 2.1 million clones, with about 93% observed a single time. Sequencing used naive CD8+ T cells from PBMCs. The receptors shown here come from a man younger than 35 in good health. Some clones in this sample may be carry-over from other donors' samples. Both conserved end residues are part of each CDR3. The order of the fields is D gene, clone size, J gene, CDR3 length, V gene, CDR3 protein, CDR3 DNA. D genes are given only for firm matches. Clone sizes are given selectively: once, few, many, or a class where the clone is expanded.

>.|.|TRBJ2-6|17|TRBV7-8
CASSLGPGGPGANVLTF
TGTGCCAGCAGCTTAGGGCCTGGGGGCCCTGGGGCCAACGTCCTGACTTTC
>TRBD2|.|TRBJ2-1|14|TRBV11-3
CASSLSGSYNEQFF
TGTGCCAGCAGCTTAAGCGGGAGCTACAATGAGCAGTTCTTC
>.|.|TRBJ1-5|17|TRBV28
CASSLYRQPRRDQPQHF
TGTGCCAGCAGTTTATATAGGCAACCCCGAAGGGATCAGCCCCAGCATTTT
>.|.|TRBJ1-1|15|TRBV5-5
CASSLAGIRDTEAFF
TGTGCCAGCAGCTTGGCCGGGATCAGGGACACTGAAGCTTTCTTT
>.|.|TRBJ2-1|18|TRBV19
CASSIGGHYPRDYNEQFF
TGTGCCAGTAGTATAGGAGGGCACTACCCGAGGGATTACAATGAGCAGTTCTTC
>.|.|TRBJ2-7|13|TRBV10-1
CASSEVAPGEQYF
TGCGCCAGCAGTGAGGTCGCCCCTGGGGAGCAGTACTTC
>.|few|TRBJ1-1|15|TRBV15
CATSRGKGLLTEAFF
TGTGCCACCAGCAGGGGTAAGGGGCTTCTCACTGAAGCTTTCTTT
>TRBD1|.|TRBJ2-5|14|TRBV27
CASSLLGQQETQYF
TGTGCCAGCAGTTTATTGGGACAGCAAGAGACCCAGTACTTC
>TRBD2|.|TRBJ2-7|17|TRBV10-1
CASSESSVAGPYYEQYF
TGCGCCAGCAGTGAGTCGTCGGTAGCGGGACCCTACTACGAGCAGTACTTC
>.|.|TRBJ1-1|13|TRBV7-9
CASSFQAGTEAFF
TGTGCCAGCAGCTTCCAGGCCGGCACTGAAGCTTTCTTT
>.|.|TRBJ1-5|13|TRBV27
CASSLGRFQPQHF
TGTGCCAGCAGTTTAGGTCGATTTCAGCCCCAGCATTTT
>.|.|TRBJ2-7|13|TRBV4-1
CASSARSGVEQYF
TGCGCCAGCAGCGCCCGCAGTGGGGTCGAGCAGTACTTC
>TRBD1|.|TRBJ2-7|13|TRBV5-4
CASSRDRLHEQYF
TGTGCCAGCAGCCGGGACAGGCTCCACGAGCAGTACTTC
>.|.|TRBJ2-1|16|TRBV7-9
CASSLEVAGGYNEQFF
TGTGCCAGCAGCTTAGAGGTCGCTGGAGGCTACAATGAGCAGTTCTTC
>.|.|TRBJ1-4|12|TRBV19
CASNRGTEKLFF
TGTGCCAGTAATAGGGGTACTGAAAAACTGTTTTTT
>TRBD1|.|TRBJ1-2|15|TRBV5-4
CASSSPGTGSYGYTF
TGTGCCAGCAGCAGTCCCGGGACAGGTTCCTATGGCTACACCTTC
>TRBD2|.|TRBJ2-1|16|TRBV4-2
CASSREGLAGGNEQFF
TGTGCCAGCAGCCGAGAGGGACTAGCGGGAGGCAATGAGCAGTTCTTC
>TRBD1|few|TRBJ2-1|15|TRBV4-1
CASSHAGGIINEQFF
TGCGCCAGCAGCCATGCAGGGGGAATAATCAATGAGCAGTTCTTC
>.|.|TRBJ1-1|14|TRBV9
CASSVVSGATEAFF
TGTGCCAGCAGCGTAGTATCAGGGGCCACTGAAGCTTTCTTT
>TRBD1|.|TRBJ1-2|12|TRBV15
CATSTNRGFDTF
TGTGCCACCAGCACCAACAGGGGATTTGACACCTTC
>TRBD1|.|TRBJ2-7|15|TRBV2
CASSDLQGIAYEQYF
TGTGCCAGCAGTGACTTACAGGGGATTGCCTACGAGCAGTACTTC
>.|.|TRBJ2-1|12|TRBV19
CASIGLYNEQFF
TGTGCCAGTATCGGCCTCTACAATGAGCAGTTCTTC
>.|.|TRBJ2-7|12|TRBV27
CASSDTSYEQYF
TGTGCCAGCAGTGACACCTCCTACGAGCAGTACTTC
>.|.|TRBJ1-4|16|TRBV27
CATSYRGTGFNEKLFF
TGTGCCACCAGTTATAGGGGCACGGGCTTTAATGAAAAACTGTTTTTT
>.|.|TRBJ1-1|12|TRBV2
CASSQMNTEAFF
TGTGCCAGCAGTCAAATGAACACTGAAGCTTTCTTT
>.|.|TRBJ2-3|13|TRBV9
CASSAGVTDTQYF
TGTGCCAGCAGCGCGGGGGTCACGGATACGCAGTATTTT
>.|few|TRBJ1-1|13|TRBV30
CAWSPNPWTEAFF
TGTGCCTGGAGTCCAAACCCGTGGACTGAAGCTTTCTTT
>.|.|TRBJ2-7|13|TRBV19
CASSIRVGDEQYF
TGTGCCAGTAGTATACGAGTGGGGGACGAGCAGTACTTC
>.|.|TRBJ2-2|13|TRBV11-2
CASSLVVTGELFF
TGTGCCAGCAGCTTAGTAGTCACCGGGGAGCTGTTTTTT
>.|once|TRBJ1-3|16|TRBV9
CASSVGQFSSGNTIYF
TGTGCCAGCAGCGTCGGACAGTTCAGCTCTGGAAACACCATATATTTT
>.|.|TRBJ1-2|13|TRBV2
CASSDRVHYGYTF
TGTGCCAGCAGTGACAGGGTTCACTATGGCTACACCTTC
>.|.|TRBJ1-2|15|TRBV4-1
CASSLLRATNYGYTF
TGCGCCAGCAGCCTACTGCGGGCTACTAACTATGGCTACACCTTC
>.|.|TRBJ2-5|17|TRBV5-6
CASTSQPFWGHQETQYF
TGTGCCAGCACCTCCCAGCCCTTTTGGGGGCACCAAGAGACCCAGTACTTC
>.|.|TRBJ2-1|15|TRBV19
CASSIDPGHYNEQFF
TGTGCCAGTAGTATAGACCCGGGACACTACAATGAGCAGTTCTTC
>TRBD2|.|TRBJ2-1|16|TRBV5-8
CASSLMTSGARNEQFF
TGTGCCAGCAGCTTGATGACTAGCGGGGCGAGGAATGAGCAGTTCTTC
>TRBD2|.|TRBJ2-1|15|TRBV4-1
CASGSPGLAGGEQFF
TGCGCCAGCGGATCACCGGGACTAGCGGGAGGAGAGCAGTTCTTC
>.|.|TRBJ2-7|14|TRBV13
CASSTNPGVGEQYF
TGTGCCAGCAGCACAAACCCAGGGGTAGGCGAGCAGTACTTC
>.|.|TRBJ2-7|14|TRBV29-1
CSVLGHTASYEQYF
TGCAGCGTTCTTGGACATACCGCCTCCTACGAGCAGTACTTC
>.|.|TRBJ2-1|16|TRBV9
CASSAPWGPRANEQFF
TGTGCCAGCAGCGCCCCTTGGGGCCCTCGGGCCAATGAGCAGTTCTTC
>.|.|TRBJ2-7|15|TRBV9
CASSVGSGEYYEQYF
TGTGCCAGCAGCGTAGGGTCAGGGGAGTACTACGAGCAGTACTTC
>.|.|TRBJ2-5|15|TRBV29-1
CSAWRLFRDEETQYF
TGCAGCGCCTGGAGGCTTTTTCGGGACGAAGAGACCCAGTACTTC
>TRBD2|few|TRBJ2-7|13|TRBV19
CASSTRTSDEQYF
TGTGCCAGTAGTACACGGACTAGCGACGAGCAGTACTTC
>TRBD1|.|TRBJ2-7|15|TRBV7-7
CASSYGQGPSYEQYF
TGTGCCAGCAGCTACGGACAGGGGCCATCCTACGAGCAGTACTTC
>.|.|TRBJ1-2|15|TRBV29-1
CSVEWMTVEGYGYTF
TGCAGCGTTGAGTGGATGACAGTCGAGGGCTATGGCTACACCTTC
>.|few|TRBJ1-2|15|TRBV28
CASRSQGVSGYGYTF
TGTGCCAGCAGGTCACAAGGGGTTAGCGGCTATGGCTACACCTTC
>TRBD2|.|TRBJ2-7|16|TRBV5-1
CASSLAGAGGRYEQYF
TGCGCCAGCAGCTTGGCCGGAGCGGGAGGAAGGTACGAGCAGTACTTC
>TRBD1|.|TRBJ2-1|13|TRBV9
CASSEDRPGEQFF
TGTGCCAGCAGCGAGGACAGGCCAGGTGAGCAGTTCTTC
>.|.|TRBJ1-1|14|TRBV19
CASSIGGVDTEAFF
TGTGCCAGTAGTATAGGAGGGGTCGACACTGAAGCTTTCTTT
>TRBD1|.|TRBJ1-4|14|TRBV7-9
CASSSGQGEEKLFF
TGTGCCAGCAGCTCAGGACAGGGTGAGGAAAAACTGTTTTTT
>.|.|TRBJ1-3|18|TRBV10-1
CASSESKGEPASGNTIYF
TGCGCCAGCAGTGAGAGCAAGGGAGAACCAGCTTCTGGAAACACCATATATTTT
>TRBD2|.|TRBJ2-7|16|TRBV15
CATSRDPGTTHWEQYF
TGTGCCACCAGCAGAGATCCCGGGACTACCCATTGGGAGCAGTACTTC
>.|.|TRBJ2-2|15|TRBV6-4
CASSDWARGTGELFF
TGTGCCAGCAGTGACTGGGCAAGGGGGACCGGGGAGCTGTTTTTT
>.|.|TRBJ2-7|15|TRBV6-6
CASNYDGTPSYEQYF
TGTGCCAGCAACTACGACGGCACTCCTTCCTACGAGCAGTACTTC